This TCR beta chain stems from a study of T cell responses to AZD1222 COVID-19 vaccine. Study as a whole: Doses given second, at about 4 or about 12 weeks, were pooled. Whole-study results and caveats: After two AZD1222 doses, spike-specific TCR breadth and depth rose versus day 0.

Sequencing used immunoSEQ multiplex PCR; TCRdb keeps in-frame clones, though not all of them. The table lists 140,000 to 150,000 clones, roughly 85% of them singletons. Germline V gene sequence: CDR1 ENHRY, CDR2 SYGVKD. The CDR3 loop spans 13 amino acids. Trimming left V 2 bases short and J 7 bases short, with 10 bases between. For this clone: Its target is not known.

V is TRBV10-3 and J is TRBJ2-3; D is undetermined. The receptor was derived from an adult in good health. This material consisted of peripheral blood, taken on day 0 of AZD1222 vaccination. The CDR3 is CAISEAPRYTQYF. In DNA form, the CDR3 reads TGTGCCATCAGTGAGGCCCCGCGGTATACGCAGTATTTT.